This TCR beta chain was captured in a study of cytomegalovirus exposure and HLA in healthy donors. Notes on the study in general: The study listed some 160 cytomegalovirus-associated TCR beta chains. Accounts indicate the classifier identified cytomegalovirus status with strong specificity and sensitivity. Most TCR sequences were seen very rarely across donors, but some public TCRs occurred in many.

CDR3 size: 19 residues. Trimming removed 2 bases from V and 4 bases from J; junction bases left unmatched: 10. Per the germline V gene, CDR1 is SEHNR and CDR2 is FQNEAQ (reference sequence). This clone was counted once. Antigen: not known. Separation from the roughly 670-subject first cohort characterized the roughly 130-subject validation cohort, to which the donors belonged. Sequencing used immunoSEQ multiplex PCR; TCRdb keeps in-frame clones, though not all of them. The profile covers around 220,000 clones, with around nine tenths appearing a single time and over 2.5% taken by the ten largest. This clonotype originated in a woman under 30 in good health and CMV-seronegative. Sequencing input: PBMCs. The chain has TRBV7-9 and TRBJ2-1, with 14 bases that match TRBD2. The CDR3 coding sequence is TGTGCCAGCAGCTTAAGGGGAGGACTAGCGGGAGGCCTTTACAATGAGCAGTTCTTC. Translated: CASSLRGGLAGGLYNEQFF.